The entry that follows covers one T cell receptor (beta chain) sequence. This sample was taken from a study of blood T cell repertoires in COVID-19. The CDR3 extends over 12 amino acids. V was cut by 4 bases and J by 5 bases, with 6 bases left in between. Germline V CDR1 and CDR2: SGHDN, FVKESK. Some clones are missing from TCRdb's copy, which holds only in-frame ones; the method was immunoSEQ multiplex PCR. The sample carries over 400,000 clones, around nine tenths recorded once. The chain employs TRBV14 and TRBJ1-3, with unresolved D. The sample consisted of peripheral blood. The sequence was obtained from a woman in her forties or fifties with COVID-19, enrolled during active disease. The CDR3 coding sequence is TGTGCCAGCAGCCTGGGCAGAAACACCATATATTTT. Translation gives CASSLGRNTIYF.